This is a list of T cell receptor beta chains from one sample in a study of cytomegalovirus exposure and HLA in healthy donors. Here immunoSEQ multiplex PCR was the method, and the copy in TCRdb shows in-frame clones only, minus some. This sample carries over 100,000 clones, approximately 70% of them seen once, and the ten largest clones take roughly 8%. Material for sequencing was PBMCs. These receptors were obtained from a man aged 40-49 years in good health and CMV-seronegative. The CDR3 runs from the conserved cysteine through the conserved F or W. The D gene is left open where the match is weak. Some rows have no size entry. The others give once, few or many, or a class for an expanded clone.

CDR3 DNA: TGTGCTAGTGGTTTGGTAGGGGGGAACACCGGGGAGCTGTTTTTT
CDR3 protein: CASGLVGGNTGELFF
V gene: TRBV12-5
J gene: TRBJ2-2
D gene: -
clone size: -
CDR3 length: 15

CDR3 DNA: TGTGCCAGCAGCTATAGCGGATCTTACAATGAGCAGTTCTTC
CDR3 protein: CASSYSGSYNEQFF
V gene: TRBV6-5
J gene: TRBJ2-1
D gene: -
clone size: -
CDR3 length: 14

CDR3 DNA: TGTGCCAGTACCCAACCGGGACAGGGTTCCGGCTACACCTTC
CDR3 protein: CASTQPGQGSGYTF
V gene: TRBV19
J gene: TRBJ1-2
D gene: TRBD1
clone size: -
CDR3 length: 14

CDR3 DNA: TGTGCCAGCAGCCAACGGCGGGGGCGGGAGACCCAGTACTTC
CDR3 protein: CASSQRRGRETQYF
V gene: TRBV14
J gene: TRBJ2-5
D gene: -
clone size: few
CDR3 length: 14

CDR3 DNA: TGTGCCAGCAGCTTAGGACAGGGGGTCTACAATGAGCAGTTCTTC
CDR3 protein: CASSLGQGVYNEQFF
V gene: TRBV7-3
J gene: TRBJ2-1
D gene: TRBD1
clone size: -
CDR3 length: 15

CDR3 DNA: TGTGCCAGCAGCGTAGGTGGGACAACTTCCTACGAGCAGTACTTC
CDR3 protein: CASSVGGTTSYEQYF
V gene: TRBV9
J gene: TRBJ2-7
D gene: -
clone size: -
CDR3 length: 15

CDR3 DNA: TGTGCCAGCAGTGGTTATTTTGGAGATGGGGCCAACGTCCTGACTTTC
CDR3 protein: CASSGYFGDGANVLTF
V gene: TRBV6-1
J gene: TRBJ2-6
D gene: -
clone size: -
CDR3 length: 16

CDR3 DNA: TGTGCCAGTAGTCATGAGTACACTGAAGCTTTCTTT
CDR3 protein: CASSHEYTEAFF
V gene: TRBV19
J gene: TRBJ1-1
D gene: -
clone size: few
CDR3 length: 12

CDR3 DNA: TGCGCCAGCAGCCAAGATGCAGGCAGGGGGACCGACACAGATACGCAGTATTTT
CDR3 protein: CASSQDAGRGTDTDTQYF
V gene: TRBV4-1
J gene: TRBJ2-3
D gene: TRBD1
clone size: -
CDR3 length: 18

CDR3 DNA: TGTGCCTGGAGTAACCGGGTTGATACTGAAGCTTTCTTT
CDR3 protein: CAWSNRVDTEAFF
V gene: TRBV30
J gene: TRBJ1-1
D gene: -
clone size: once
CDR3 length: 13

CDR3 DNA: TGTGCCAGCAGCTTCTACAACAGGGGGAGGAACACTGAAGCTTTCTTT
CDR3 protein: CASSFYNRGRNTEAFF
V gene: TRBV5-4
J gene: TRBJ1-1
D gene: TRBD1
clone size: -
CDR3 length: 16

CDR3 DNA: TGTGCCAGCAGCCTGGGACAGGGGGCCAACGAGCAGTACTTC
CDR3 protein: CASSLGQGANEQYF
V gene: TRBV5-6
J gene: TRBJ2-7
D gene: TRBD1
clone size: -
CDR3 length: 14

CDR3 DNA: TGTGCCAGTAGTATAGATGTTGGGGCAGGGAGGTATGGCAATCAGCCCCAGCATTTT
CDR3 protein: CASSIDVGAGRYGNQPQHF
V gene: TRBV19
J gene: TRBJ1-5
D gene: -
clone size: once
CDR3 length: 19

CDR3 DNA: TGTGCCAGCAGCGTAGCGGACAGGGGGGTCACCCTCCACTTT
CDR3 protein: CASSVADRGVTLHF
V gene: TRBV9
J gene: TRBJ1-6
D gene: TRBD1
clone size: -
CDR3 length: 14

CDR3 DNA: TGTGCCAGCAGAACCGGGACAGGGGGACAGCCCCAGCATTTT
CDR3 protein: CASRTGTGGQPQHF
V gene: TRBV6-1
J gene: TRBJ1-5
D gene: TRBD1
clone size: -
CDR3 length: 14

CDR3 DNA: TGTGCCAGCAGCTTAGAAGGGTCTAGCGGGGGGGCTAAGGTATACGAGCAGTACTTC
CDR3 protein: CASSLEGSSGGAKVYEQYF
V gene: TRBV7-2
J gene: TRBJ2-7
D gene: TRBD2
clone size: -
CDR3 length: 19

CDR3 DNA: TGCGCCAGCAGTAACGGGACTGCGAATTCACCCCTCCACTTT
CDR3 protein: CASSNGTANSPLHF
V gene: TRBV5-1
J gene: TRBJ1-6
D gene: -
clone size: -
CDR3 length: 14

CDR3 DNA: TGTGCCAGCACCCCCTTCGGTGGGGGCTCTGACGAGCAGTACTTC
CDR3 protein: CASTPFGGGSDEQYF
V gene: TRBV6-5
J gene: TRBJ2-7
D gene: -
clone size: -
CDR3 length: 15

CDR3 DNA: TGTGCCAGCAGGCCGGGACATTTAAACGAGCAGTACTTC
CDR3 protein: CASRPGHLNEQYF
V gene: TRBV27
J gene: TRBJ2-7
D gene: -
clone size: -
CDR3 length: 13

CDR3 DNA: TGTGCCTGGAGTACTTACAGGGGACAGTACTTC
CDR3 protein: CAWSTYRGQYF
V gene: TRBV30
J gene: TRBJ2-7
D gene: TRBD1
clone size: -
CDR3 length: 11

CDR3 DNA: TGTGCCAGCAGCTTATTGCCGGACAGCGAGCAGTACTTC
CDR3 protein: CASSLLPDSEQYF
V gene: TRBV7-3
J gene: TRBJ2-7
D gene: -
clone size: -
CDR3 length: 13

CDR3 DNA: TGTGCCAGCAGCGTAGGAGGAAGGTTTGATGAAAAACTGTTTTTT
CDR3 protein: CASSVGGRFDEKLFF
V gene: TRBV9
J gene: TRBJ1-4
D gene: -
clone size: -
CDR3 length: 15

CDR3 DNA: TGTGCCAGCAGCTACTTACAGGGGTATGGCACAGATACGCAGTATTTT
CDR3 protein: CASSYLQGYGTDTQYF
V gene: TRBV11-3
J gene: TRBJ2-3
D gene: TRBD1
clone size: -
CDR3 length: 16

CDR3 DNA: TGTGCCAGCAGTCTGAGGGACAGCCCCTACAATGAGCAGTTCTTC
CDR3 protein: CASSLRDSPYNEQFF
V gene: TRBV5-6
J gene: TRBJ2-1
D gene: TRBD1
clone size: -
CDR3 length: 15

CDR3 DNA: TGTGCCAGCACACCGGGACAGGGGGCTGGAAACACCATATATTTT
CDR3 protein: CASTPGQGAGNTIYF
V gene: TRBV9
J gene: TRBJ1-3
D gene: TRBD1
clone size: -
CDR3 length: 15

CDR3 DNA: TGTGCCAGCAGTTCTCCGGGAACAGTAGTAGCCAAAAACATTCAGTACTTC
CDR3 protein: CASSSPGTVVAKNIQYF
V gene: TRBV7-9
J gene: TRBJ2-4
D gene: -
clone size: -
CDR3 length: 17

CDR3 DNA: TGTGCTAGTGGTTTGGTACTGGGACAGGGGGCACATCAGCCCCAGCATTTT
CDR3 protein: CASGLVLGQGAHQPQHF
V gene: TRBV12-5
J gene: TRBJ1-5
D gene: TRBD1
clone size: few
CDR3 length: 17

CDR3 DNA: TGTGCCAGCAGCTCAGGGGGTGTTTTAACTAATGAAAAACTGTTTTTT
CDR3 protein: CASSSGGVLTNEKLFF
V gene: TRBV7-8
J gene: TRBJ1-4
D gene: TRBD1
clone size: -
CDR3 length: 16

CDR3 DNA: TGTGCCAGCAGTTACTCGACTGCCAGGGGGAACACTGAAGCTTTCTTT
CDR3 protein: CASSYSTARGNTEAFF
V gene: TRBV6-6
J gene: TRBJ1-1
D gene: -
clone size: few
CDR3 length: 16

CDR3 DNA: TGTGCCAGCAGCCCGGACGCGGACCAATGGAGGGAGACCCAGTACTTC
CDR3 protein: CASSPDADQWRETQYF
V gene: TRBV9
J gene: TRBJ2-5
D gene: -
clone size: -
CDR3 length: 16

CDR3 DNA: TGTGCCAGCAGACCCAGGACAGGGGAGAGTTCGTCTCCCCGAAACACCATATATTTT
CDR3 protein: CASRPRTGESSSPRNTIYF
V gene: TRBV7-2
J gene: TRBJ1-3
D gene: TRBD1
clone size: -
CDR3 length: 19

CDR3 DNA: TGTGCCAGCAGCACTAGCGGGGGGGCAAACGGGGAGCTGTTTTTT
CDR3 protein: CASSTSGGANGELFF
V gene: TRBV11-2
J gene: TRBJ2-2
D gene: TRBD2
clone size: -
CDR3 length: 15

CDR3 DNA: TGTGCCAGCAGTTTAGTGGGGGGGGCGCGTTTAAATGAGCAGTTCTTC
CDR3 protein: CASSLVGGARLNEQFF
V gene: TRBV27
J gene: TRBJ2-1
D gene: -
clone size: -
CDR3 length: 16

CDR3 DNA: TGTGCCAGCTCCGACGGGACACGTAATCAGCCCCAGCATTTT
CDR3 protein: CASSDGTRNQPQHF
V gene: TRBV19
J gene: TRBJ1-5
D gene: -
clone size: -
CDR3 length: 14

CDR3 DNA: TGTGCCAGCAGCTCACCCCCCGGTACCTCTGGGGCCAACGTCCTGACTTTC
CDR3 protein: CASSSPPGTSGANVLTF
V gene: TRBV5-6
J gene: TRBJ2-6
D gene: -
clone size: -
CDR3 length: 17

CDR3 DNA: TGCGCCAGCAGCTTGACCGGACAGGGTAGGGATGAGCAGTTCTTC
CDR3 protein: CASSLTGQGRDEQFF
V gene: TRBV5-1
J gene: TRBJ2-1
D gene: TRBD1
clone size: -
CDR3 length: 15

CDR3 DNA: TGTGCCAGCAGCCCCGGGGGGACCTCCTATGGCTACACCTTC
CDR3 protein: CASSPGGTSYGYTF
V gene: TRBV4-1
J gene: TRBJ1-2
D gene: -
clone size: -
CDR3 length: 14

CDR3 DNA: TGTGCCAGCAGCCTCTCGCGGTCCTACGAGCAGTACTTC
CDR3 protein: CASSLSRSYEQYF
V gene: TRBV7-2
J gene: TRBJ2-7
D gene: -
clone size: few
CDR3 length: 13

CDR3 DNA: TGTGCCAGCAGCCCGACCCGAGGGGGTTACGAGCAGTACTTC
CDR3 protein: CASSPTRGGYEQYF
V gene: TRBV11-2
J gene: TRBJ2-7
D gene: -
clone size: few
CDR3 length: 14

CDR3 DNA: TGTGCCAGCAGCTTAGGAGGAGATACGCAGTATTTT
CDR3 protein: CASSLGGDTQYF
V gene: TRBV11-2
J gene: TRBJ2-3
D gene: -
clone size: -
CDR3 length: 12

CDR3 DNA: TGTGCCAGCAGTGATTTGGGGCATAGCACAGATACGCAGTATTTT
CDR3 protein: CASSDLGHSTDTQYF
V gene: TRBV6-1
J gene: TRBJ2-3
D gene: -
clone size: -
CDR3 length: 15

CDR3 DNA: TGTGCCAGCAGTCGACAGGCTCTTAATTCACCCCTCCACTTT
CDR3 protein: CASSRQALNSPLHF
V gene: TRBV6-5
J gene: TRBJ1-6
D gene: -
clone size: -
CDR3 length: 14